The 18 T cell receptor beta chains listed next were all sequenced from one sample in a study of Graves' ophthalmopathy and Graves' hyperthyroidism. Researchers took RNA transcripts and amplified TCR beta CDR3 regions from them. The authors performed first-round RT-PCR with HTBI primers and then a second-round multiplex PCR. TCRdb called the multiplex PCR reads again in MiXCR, with one record for every CDR3 protein. The table includes about 740,000 distinct CDR3 sequences, around 40% detected once. The sample consisted of peripheral blood. The receptors stem from an adult man with Graves' ophthalmopathy.

Many counts were recorded for this clonotype. The chain uses TRBV19 and TRBJ1-2; maybe TRBD1 (6 bases). This CDR3 is built from 13 residues. CDR1 and CDR2 (germline): LNHDA, SQIVND (reference sequence). Trimming cost V 4 bases and J 2 bases, with 8 bases left between them. The CDR3 here is CASSKDRNYGYTF. As DNA, the CDR3 is TGTGCCAGTAGTAAGGACAGAAACTATGGCTACACCTTC.

This chain joins TRBV9 and TRBJ1-6, with 9 bases identical to TRBD1. J gave up 7 bases and V 4 bases, and 6 bases lay outside the gene matches. CDR1 and CDR2 from the germline V gene are SGDLS and YYNGEE. The CDR3 runs to 15 residues. CDR3 region: CASSPVGTGNSPLHF. The CDR3 DNA reads TGTGCCAGCAGCCCAGTCGGGACAGGGAATTCACCCCTCCACTTT.

In this sample, this clonotype turned up a few times. The chain recombines TRBV20-1 with TRBJ1-2; TRBD1 agrees at 11 bases. The CDR3 sequence is 13 residues long. The germline V gene has CDR1 DFQATT and CDR2 SNEGSKA (reference sequence). The junction had 4 bases not matched to a gene; V was cut back by 6 bases and J by 4 bases. Here the CDR3 DNA reads TGCAGTGCCGGACAGGGGGCCATCTATGGCTACACCTTC. Translation gives CSAGQGAIYGYTF.

This clonotype was counted at least ten times. The J gene is TRBJ1-2, the V gene TRBV24-1; D uncertain. Germline assignment: CDR1 KGHDR and CDR2 SFDVKD. The V and J ends lost 3 bases and 4 bases respectively, with 11 bases between them. The CDR3 covers 14 residues. The CDR3 DNA reads TGTGCCACCAGTGATAACGATTCCCCCTATGGCTACACCTTC. Its translation: CATSDNDSPYGYTF.

This clonotype was recorded a few times. CDR3 region: CASSPHTIQNTEAFF. In nucleotides, the CDR3 is TGCGCCAGCAGCCCACACACCATCCAAAACACTGAAGCTTTCTTT. The chain joins TRBV5-1 to TRBJ1-1; no clear D gene. The V gene lost 4 bases and the J gene lost 2 bases, with 15 bases spanning the gap. The CDR3 covers 15 residues. The germline V gene encodes CDR1 SGHRS and CDR2 YFSETQ.

V is TRBV7-8 and J is TRBJ1-1; 7 bases line up with TRBD1. Trimming at V came to 6 bases and at J to 1 base, leaving 8 bases not matched to a gene. Germline-derived CDR1 and CDR2 are SGHVS and FQNEAQ. This CDR3 is built from 15 residues. In DNA form, the CDR3 reads TGTGCCAGCAGTTTCGGAGACAGGGAGAACACTGAAGCTTTCTTT. Translated: CASSFGDRENTEAFF. The whole variable domain, remainder taken from reference TRBV7-8 and TRBJ1-1, is GAGVSQSPRYKVAKRGQDVALRCDPISGHVSLFWYQQALGQGPEFLTYFQNEAQLDKSGLPSDRFFAERPEGSVSTLKIQRTQQEDSAVYLCASSFGDRENTEAFFGQGTRLTVV.

This clonotype was counted at least ten times. The V and J genes are TRBV7-2 and TRBJ1-1; D is ambiguous. The length of the CDR3 is 14 residues. The V end was cut by 4 bases, the J end by 0 bases, with 9 bases between. The germline V gene encodes CDR1 SGHTA and CDR2 FQGNSA. The CDR3 DNA follows: TGTGCCAGCAGCTACAACCGAGTGAACACTGAAGCTTTCTTT. This encodes CASSYNRVNTEAFF.

Comments on this clonotype: A read error is possible here, since a much larger clone lies one base away. The rearrangement joins TRBV7-2 to TRBJ1-6, with TRBD1 matching over 7 bases. The V and J ends lost 8 bases and 9 bases, in that order; junction bases with no gene match: 10. Germline V gives CDR1 SGHTA, CDR2 FQGNSA. CDR3 length: 14 amino acids. The CDR3 region has the DNA TGTGCCAGCGGCCTGGACAGGAGGGGTTCACCCCTCCACTTT. Translated: CASGLDRRGSPLHF.

This clonotype was seen only once. This is likely a read error, given that the CDR3 carries no conserved phenylalanine or tryptophan at its end. The DNA is omitted, as the CDR3 cannot be located on it reliably, and the CDR3 follows TCRdb's listing. J is TRBJ2-5 and V is TRBV7-2; TRBD1, as called in the table, went unchecked against the DNA. A total of 8 residues make up the CDR3, ends included. Germline CDR1 is SGHTA and CDR2 is FQGNSA. The CDR3 reads CASSETGM.

The chain uses TRBV4-3 and TRBJ1-2; 9 bases align to TRBD1. The CDR3 runs 17 residues. After removal of 0 bases from V and 2 bases from J, the junction contained 7 bases not matched to a gene. Germline V CDR1 and CDR2: LGHNA, YSLEER. For the CDR3, the DNA is TGCGCCAGCAGCCAAGAATGGACAGGGGCCTTGAACTATGGCTACACCTTC. This encodes CASSQEWTGALNYGYTF.

This clonotype was seen only a few times. The V gene is TRBV9, the J gene TRBJ2-5; 7 nucleotides line up with TRBD2. V dropped 3 bases and J dropped 2; count of bases not matched to a gene: 7. This CDR3 is 15 amino acids long. Looked up from germline, CDR1 is SGDLS and CDR2 is YYNGEE. The CDR3 nucleotides read TGTGCCAGCAGCGGAAGCGGGATACCTCAAGAGACCCAGTACTTC. The encoded protein is CASSGSGIPQETQYF.

This clonotype has a count of ten or more. The genes are TRBV7-9 and TRBJ1-1; no clear D gene. Germline CDR1 reads SEHNR; CDR2 reads FQNEAQ (reference sequence). The CDR3 totals 14 residues. V gave up 1 base and J gave up 4 bases, with 10 bases separating them. The CDR3 coding sequence is TGTGCCAGCAGCTTAGTGGGGTTAGGCACTGAAGCTTTCTTT. This codes for CASSLVGLGTEAFF.

This clonotype came up many times. This chain connects TRBV20-1 to TRBJ2-5, with D perhaps assigned TRBD1 or TRBD2 (5 bases each). V shed 8 bases and J shed 6 bases, with 16 bases lying between them. Germline lookup yields CDR1 DFQATT and CDR2 SNEGSKA (reference sequence). The CDR3 has 12 residues. The DNA of the CDR3 is TGCAGTACAGCGGACTGGGGGAAGACCCAGTACTTC. This codes for CSTADWGKTQYF.

This clonotype was seen a few times. The chain joins TRBV9 to TRBJ1-4; D might be TRBD1 (5 bases). From germline, CDR1 is SGDLS and CDR2 YYNGEE. V gave up 0 bases and J gave up 7 bases, with 13 bases separating them. The CDR3 loop spans 15 amino acids. CDR3 loop: CASSVEGSLGEKLFF. In DNA form, the CDR3 reads TGTGCCAGCAGCGTAGAGGGGTCCCTTGGTGAAAAACTGTTTTTT.

This clonotype came up many times. V usage is TRBV14 and J usage is TRBJ1-2, with TRBD1 as a possible D gene (6 bases). The V gene lost 4 bases and the J gene lost 7 bases, with 19 bases spanning the gap. The CDR3 runs 15 residues. Germline CDR1 is SGHDN and CDR2 is FVKESK. This CDR3 is CASSPNQQGLRGYTF. The CDR3 nucleotides read TGTGCCAGCAGCCCTAACCAACAGGGTCTACGTGGCTACACCTTC. Based on the CDR3 plus reference TRBV14 and TRBJ1-2, the full variable domain is EAGVTQFPSHSVIEKGQTVTLRCDPISGHDNLYWYRRVMGKEIKFLLHFVKESKQDESGMPNNRFLAERTGGTYSTLKVQPAELEDSGVYFCASSPNQQGLRGYTFGSGTRLTVV.

This clonotype was counted at least ten times. The chain combines TRBV7-3 with TRBJ1-1; D not certain. Germline CDR1 reads SGHTA; CDR2 reads FQGTGA. Trimming left V 2 bases short and J 1 base short, with 5 bases between. The CDR3 consists of 13 residues. The DNA of the CDR3 is TGTGCCAGCAGCTTACGCAAGAACACTGAAGCTTTCTTT. Encoded protein: CASSLRKNTEAFF.

This clonotype was detected only a few times. This chain joins TRBV4-3 and TRBJ2-7, with 8 bases aligning to TRBD1. J lost 4 bases, V lost 0 bases, and 8 bases had no gene match. The length of the CDR3 is 16 residues. CDR1 LGHNA and CDR2 YSLEER come from the germline V gene. CDR3 protein: CASSQDFPRTGYEQYF. The CDR3 coding sequence is TGCGCCAGCAGCCAAGATTTCCCACGGACAGGGTACGAGCAGTACTTC.

V and J are TRBV6-1 and TRBJ1-5; maybe TRBD1 (5 bases). The germline CDR1 and CDR2 sequences are MNHNS and SASEGT. Deletions cut 7 bases from V and 1 base from J, with 20 bases between. The CDR3 has 17 amino acids. The CDR3 DNA follows: TGTGCCAGCATTCCGTCGGGGGGGGGAGGAAGCAATCAGCCCCAGCATTTT. Its translation is CASIPSGGGGSNQPQHF.